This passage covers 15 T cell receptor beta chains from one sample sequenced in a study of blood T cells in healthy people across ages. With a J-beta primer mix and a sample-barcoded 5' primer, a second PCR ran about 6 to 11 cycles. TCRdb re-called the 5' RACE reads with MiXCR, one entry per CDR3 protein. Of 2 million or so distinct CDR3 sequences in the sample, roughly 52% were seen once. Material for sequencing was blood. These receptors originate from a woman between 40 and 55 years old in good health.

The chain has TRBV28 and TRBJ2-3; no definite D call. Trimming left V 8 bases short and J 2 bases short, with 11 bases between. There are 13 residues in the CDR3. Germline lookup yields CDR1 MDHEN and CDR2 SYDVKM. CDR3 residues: CASVSDHTDTQYF. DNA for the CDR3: TGTGCCAGCGTCTCGGACCACACAGATACGCAGTATTTT.

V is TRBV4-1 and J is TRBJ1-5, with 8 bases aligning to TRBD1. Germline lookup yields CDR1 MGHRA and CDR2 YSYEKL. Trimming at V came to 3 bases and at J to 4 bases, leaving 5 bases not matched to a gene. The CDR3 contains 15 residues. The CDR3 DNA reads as TGCGCCAGCAGCCACCCGGGGACAGGAAATCAGCCCCAGCATTTT. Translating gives CASSHPGTGNQPQHF.

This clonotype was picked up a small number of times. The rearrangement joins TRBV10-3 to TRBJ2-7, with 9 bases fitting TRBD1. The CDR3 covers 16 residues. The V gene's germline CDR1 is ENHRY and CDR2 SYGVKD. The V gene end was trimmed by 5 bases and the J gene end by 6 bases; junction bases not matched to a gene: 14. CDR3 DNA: TGTGCCATCAGTATCCTTGCGGGACAGGGAGGGTTCGAGCAGTACTTC. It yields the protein CAISILAGQGGFEQYF.

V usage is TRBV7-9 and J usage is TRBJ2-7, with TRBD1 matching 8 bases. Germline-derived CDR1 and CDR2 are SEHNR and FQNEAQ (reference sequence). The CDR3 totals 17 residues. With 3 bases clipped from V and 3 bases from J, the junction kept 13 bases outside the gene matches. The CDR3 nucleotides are TGTGCCAGCAGCTTTGCCGACAGGGGAATAGTCTTCTACGAGCAGTACTTC. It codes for CASSFADRGIVFYEQYF.

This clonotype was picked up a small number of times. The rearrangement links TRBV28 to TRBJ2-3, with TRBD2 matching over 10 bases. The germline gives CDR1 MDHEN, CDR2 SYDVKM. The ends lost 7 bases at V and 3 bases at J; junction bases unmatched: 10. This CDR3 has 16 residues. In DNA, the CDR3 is TGTGCCAGCATGCTGGTGAGCGGGGGGGGAACAGATACGCAGTATTTT. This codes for CASMLVSGGGTDTQYF.

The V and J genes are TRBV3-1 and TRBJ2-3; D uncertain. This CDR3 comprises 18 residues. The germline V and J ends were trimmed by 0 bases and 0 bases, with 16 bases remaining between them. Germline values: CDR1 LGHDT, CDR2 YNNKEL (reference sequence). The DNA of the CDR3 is TGTGCCAGCAGCCAAGATGCCCCAGTTGAACCTAGCACAGATACGCAGTATTTT. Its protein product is CASSQDAPVEPSTDTQYF.

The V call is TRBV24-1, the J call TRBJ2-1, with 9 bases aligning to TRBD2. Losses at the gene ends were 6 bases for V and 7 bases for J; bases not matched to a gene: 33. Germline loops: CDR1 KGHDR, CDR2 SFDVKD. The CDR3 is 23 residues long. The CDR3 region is CATSQPNRGRTSGGGGASNEQFF. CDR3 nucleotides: TGTGCCACCAGTCAACCCAACAGGGGTCGTACGAGCGGTGGCGGGGGGGCATCTAATGAGCAGTTCTTC.

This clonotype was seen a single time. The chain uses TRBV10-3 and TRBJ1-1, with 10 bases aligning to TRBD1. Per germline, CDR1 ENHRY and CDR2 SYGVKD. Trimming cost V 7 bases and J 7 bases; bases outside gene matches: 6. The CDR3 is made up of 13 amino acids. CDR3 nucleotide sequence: TGTGCCATCACCCACGGGACAGGGGTTGAAGCTTTCTTT. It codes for CAITHGTGVEAFF.

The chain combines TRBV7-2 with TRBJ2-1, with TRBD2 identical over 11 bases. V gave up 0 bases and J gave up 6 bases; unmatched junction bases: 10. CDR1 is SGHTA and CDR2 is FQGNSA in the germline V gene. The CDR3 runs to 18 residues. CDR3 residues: CASSLAGLAGGLTNEQFF. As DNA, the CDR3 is TGTGCCAGCAGCTTAGCAGGCCTAGCGGGGGGTCTGACCAATGAGCAGTTCTTC. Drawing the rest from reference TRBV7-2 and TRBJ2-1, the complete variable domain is GAGVSQSPSNKVTEKGKDVELRCDPISGHTALYWYRQSLGQGLEFLIYFQGNSAPDKSGLPSDRFSAERTGGSVSTLTIQRTQQEDSAVYLCASSLAGLAGGLTNEQFFGPGTRLTVL.

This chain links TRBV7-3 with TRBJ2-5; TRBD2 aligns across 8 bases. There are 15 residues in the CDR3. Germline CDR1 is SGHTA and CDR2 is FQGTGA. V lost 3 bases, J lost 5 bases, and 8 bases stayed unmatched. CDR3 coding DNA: TGTGCCAGCAGCTTGGGAGTCTCTAGCGGGGAGACCCAGTACTTC. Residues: CASSLGVSSGETQYF. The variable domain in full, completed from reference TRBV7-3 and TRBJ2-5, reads GAGVSQTPSNKVTEKGKYVELRCDPISGHTALYWYRQSLGQGPEFLIYFQGTGAADDSGLPNDRFFAVRPEGSVSTLKIQRTERGDSAVYLCASSLGVSSGETQYFGPGTRLLVL.

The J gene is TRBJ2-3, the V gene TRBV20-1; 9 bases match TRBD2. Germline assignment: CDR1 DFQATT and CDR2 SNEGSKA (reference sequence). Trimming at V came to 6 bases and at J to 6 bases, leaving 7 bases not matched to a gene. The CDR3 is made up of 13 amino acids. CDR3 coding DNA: TGCAGTGCAACGACTAGCGGTGGGGATACGCAGTATTTT. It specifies CSATTSGGDTQYF.

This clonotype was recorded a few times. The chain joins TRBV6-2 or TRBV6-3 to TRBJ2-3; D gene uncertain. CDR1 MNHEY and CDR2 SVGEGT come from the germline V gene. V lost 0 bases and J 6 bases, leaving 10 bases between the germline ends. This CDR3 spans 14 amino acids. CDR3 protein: CASSYSRTADTQYF. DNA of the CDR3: TGTGCCAGCAGTTACTCGAGAACAGCTGATACGCAGTATTTT.

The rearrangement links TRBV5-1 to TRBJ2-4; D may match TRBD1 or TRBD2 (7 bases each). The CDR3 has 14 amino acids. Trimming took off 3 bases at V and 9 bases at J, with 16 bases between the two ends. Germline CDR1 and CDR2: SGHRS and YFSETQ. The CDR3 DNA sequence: TGCGCCAGCAGCTCAGCTACAGGGGAGGGCATTCAGTACTTC. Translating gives CASSSATGEGIQYF.

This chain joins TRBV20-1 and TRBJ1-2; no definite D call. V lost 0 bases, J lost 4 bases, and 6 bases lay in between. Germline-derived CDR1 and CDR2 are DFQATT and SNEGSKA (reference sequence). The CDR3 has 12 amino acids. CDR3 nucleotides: TGCAGTGCTAGAGAACGCGCCTATGGCTACACCTTC. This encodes CSARERAYGYTF.

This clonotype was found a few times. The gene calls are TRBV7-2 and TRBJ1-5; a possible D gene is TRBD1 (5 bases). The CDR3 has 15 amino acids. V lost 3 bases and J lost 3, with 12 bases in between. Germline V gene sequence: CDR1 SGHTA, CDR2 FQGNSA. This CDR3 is CASSLRDGYNQPQHF. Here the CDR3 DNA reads TGTGCCAGCAGCTTGCGGGACGGGTACAATCAGCCCCAGCATTTT.